This TCR beta chain was sequenced in a study of early T cells in non-severe SARS-CoV-2 infection. The sample holds a few counts of this clonotype. The CDR3 covers 13 residues. Germline trimming cut 6 bases from V and 4 bases from J; bases unmatched to any gene: 2. Germline CDR1 reads SGHTA; CDR2 reads FQGTGA. TCRdb reanalysed the 5' RACE reads using MiXCR and keeps one entry per CDR3 protein. Of roughly 33,000 distinct CDR3 sequences listed, around 5% are singletons. This clonotype was sampled from an adult who was a healthcare worker with PCR-confirmed SARS-CoV-2 infection or an uninfected control (not recorded which). The sample consisted of whole blood. The chain couples TRBV7-3 to TRBJ1-1, with 10 bases identical to TRBD1. CDR3 in DNA: TGTGCCAGCAGTTGGACAGGGGGCACTGAAGCTTTCTTT. Translation: CASSWTGGTEAFF.